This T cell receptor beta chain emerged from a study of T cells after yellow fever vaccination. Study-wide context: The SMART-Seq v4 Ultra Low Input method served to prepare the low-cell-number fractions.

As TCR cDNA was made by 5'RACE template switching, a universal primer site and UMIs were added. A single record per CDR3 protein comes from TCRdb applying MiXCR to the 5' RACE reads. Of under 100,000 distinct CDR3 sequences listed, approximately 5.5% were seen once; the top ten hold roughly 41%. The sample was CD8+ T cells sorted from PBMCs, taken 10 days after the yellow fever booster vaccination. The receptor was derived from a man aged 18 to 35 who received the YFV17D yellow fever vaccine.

The CDR3 nucleotides read TGTGCCAGCAGCCCTGTGGGGCGGGGGGGCTTGAATGAGCAGTTCTTC. The encoded protein is CASSPVGRGGLNEQFF. The genes are TRBV12-3 or TRBV12-4 and TRBJ2-1; 9 bases agree with TRBD2. The CDR3 extends over 16 amino acids. J was trimmed by 7 bases and V by 6 bases; bases with no gene match: 13.